The sequence of this T cell receptor (beta chain) was determined in a study of T-cell reconstitution after alpha-beta-depleted transplantation in children. The CDR3 contains 13 residues. V was pared by 5 bases and J by 8 bases, with 12 bases between. This clonotype was found many times. Unique molecular identifiers were built into the TCRbeta library. One entry per CDR3 protein, called by TCRdb with MiXCR from the PCR reads. Of some 200,000 distinct CDR3 sequences in the sample, about 6.3% were seen once. The source was PBMCs from the stem cell graft donor, collected from the stem cell graft. This clonotype originated in a human donor who donated a stem cell graft to a child with Wiskott-Aldrich syndrome. This chain links TRBV12-3 or TRBV12-4 with TRBJ2-2; tentative D call: TRBD1 (6 bases). The CDR3 bases are TGTGCCAGCAGTGGATACAGGGAAGGGGAGCTGTTTTTT. Its translation is CASSGYREGELFF.